These T cell receptor beta chains were read from a single sample in a study of early T cells in non-severe SARS-CoV-2 infection. TCRdb passed the 5' RACE reads through MiXCR, listing each CDR3 protein once. The data hold roughly 40,000 distinct CDR3 sequences, with 6% to 7.5% observed a single time. Sequencing used whole blood. The receptors derive from an adult who was a healthcare worker with PCR-confirmed SARS-CoV-2 infection or an uninfected control (not recorded which). The CDR3 runs from the conserved cysteine through the conserved F or W. The order of the fields is clone size, V gene, D gene, J gene, CDR3 DNA, CDR3 protein. The D gene is left open where the match is weak. A row's size may be missing; if present it is once, few, many or a size class.

clone_size: NA
v_call: TRBV11-2
d_call: NA
j_call: TRBJ1-3
cdr3_nt: TGTGCCAGCAGCTACCGAGCAGGGGCTGGAAACACCATATATTTT
cdr3_aa: CASSYRAGAGNTIYF

clone_size: many
v_call: TRBV11-2
d_call: TRBD1
j_call: TRBJ2-1
cdr3_nt: TGTGCCAGCAGCCAGACAGGGGGCGCCTACAATGAGCAGTTCTTC
cdr3_aa: CASSQTGGAYNEQFF

clone_size: many
v_call: TRBV6-1
d_call: NA
j_call: TRBJ2-3
cdr3_nt: TGTGCCAGCAGGGGCGGCTGGGACACAGATACGCAGTATTTT
cdr3_aa: CASRGGWDTDTQYF

clone_size: many
v_call: TRBV2
d_call: NA
j_call: TRBJ1-6
cdr3_nt: TGTGCCAGCAGTGTTCCGGGGATCTATAATTCACCCCTCCACTTT
cdr3_aa: CASSVPGIYNSPLHF

clone_size: few
v_call: TRBV4-1
d_call: NA
j_call: TRBJ1-1
cdr3_nt: TGCGCCAGCAGCGACACAGGGAAAACTGAAGCTTTCTTT
cdr3_aa: CASSDTGKTEAFF

clone_size: few
v_call: TRBV7-8
d_call: TRBD2
j_call: TRBJ2-3
cdr3_nt: TGTGCCAGCAGCTTAGCCCTCTTACTAGCGGGGGGACGAAGCACAGATACGCAGTATTTT
cdr3_aa: CASSLALLLAGGRSTDTQYF

clone_size: many
v_call: TRBV20-1
d_call: TRBD2
j_call: TRBJ2-1
cdr3_nt: TGCAGTGCTGCCGGGACTAGCGACGATGAGCAGTTCTTC
cdr3_aa: CSAAGTSDDEQFF

clone_size: NA
v_call: TRBV4-2
d_call: TRBD1
j_call: TRBJ1-2
cdr3_nt: TGTGCCAGCAGCCTTCGACAGGGTTGGGGCTACACCTTC
cdr3_aa: CASSLRQGWGYTF

clone_size: many
v_call: TRBV4-2
d_call: TRBD2
j_call: TRBJ2-2
cdr3_nt: TGTGCCAGCAGCCAAGGTTCGATAGCGGCGGGGGGCTTATCCGGGGAGCTGTTTTTT
cdr3_aa: CASSQGSIAAGGLSGELFF

clone_size: few
v_call: TRBV2
d_call: NA
j_call: TRBJ2-3
cdr3_nt: TGTGCCAGCAAACCGTCAGCGCAAAGATCCACAGATACGCAGTATTTT
cdr3_aa: CASKPSAQRSTDTQYF

clone_size: NA
v_call: TRBV3-1
d_call: NA
j_call: TRBJ2-5
cdr3_nt: TGTGCCAGCAGCCAAGTCAGGGCGGGCCTCCAAGAGACCCAGTACTTC
cdr3_aa: CASSQVRAGLQETQYF

clone_size: many
v_call: TRBV6-4
d_call: TRBD1
j_call: TRBJ2-3
cdr3_nt: TGTGCCAGCAGCCCTGAGGACAGGAGCACAGATACGCAGTATTTT
cdr3_aa: CASSPEDRSTDTQYF

clone_size: few
v_call: TRBV7-9
d_call: NA
j_call: TRBJ2-7
cdr3_nt: TGTGCCAGCAGCTTAGGCGGGGCCTTCTACGAGCAGTACTTC
cdr3_aa: CASSLGGAFYEQYF

clone_size: NA
v_call: TRBV19
d_call: TRBD1
j_call: TRBJ2-2
cdr3_nt: TGTGCCAGTAGTATCAGGGGGACACCCGGGGAGCTGTTTTTT
cdr3_aa: CASSIRGTPGELFF

clone_size: NA
v_call: TRBV6-1
d_call: NA
j_call: TRBJ2-5
cdr3_nt: TGTGCCAGCAGGGTAGAGACCCAGTACTTC
cdr3_aa: CASRVETQYF

clone_size: NA
v_call: TRBV6-1
d_call: NA
j_call: TRBJ2-7
cdr3_nt: TGTGCCAGCAGTGAACTCGGGACAACGGATGGTTATGCCTACGAGCAGTACTTC
cdr3_aa: CASSELGTTDGYAYEQYF

clone_size: NA
v_call: TRBV18
d_call: NA
j_call: TRBJ2-3
cdr3_nt: TGTGCCAGCTCACCATTGAACGGCCTCACAGATACGCAGTATTTT
cdr3_aa: CASSPLNGLTDTQYF

clone_size: few
v_call: TRBV11-2
d_call: NA
j_call: TRBJ2-3
cdr3_nt: TGTGCCAGCAGCTCACCGGTCGATACGCAGTATTTT
cdr3_aa: CASSSPVDTQYF

clone_size: many
v_call: TRBV12-3/TRBV12-4
d_call: NA
j_call: TRBJ2-3
cdr3_nt: TGTGCCAGCAGCTCCCGTCGGGGCGGCATGAGCACAGATACGCAGTATTTT
cdr3_aa: CASSSRRGGMSTDTQYF

clone_size: many
v_call: TRBV5-5
d_call: NA
j_call: TRBJ1-2
cdr3_nt: TGTGCCAGCAGCTTCGTCGGACAGTCATTCTATGGCTACACCTTC
cdr3_aa: CASSFVGQSFYGYTF

clone_size: NA
v_call: TRBV12-3/TRBV12-4
d_call: NA
j_call: TRBJ1-2
cdr3_nt: TGTGCCAGCAGTTTAGGAGGGGGCTACACCTTC
cdr3_aa: CASSLGGGYTF

clone_size: many
v_call: TRBV20-1
d_call: TRBD1
j_call: TRBJ1-1
cdr3_nt: TGCAGTGCTAGAAACACAGGGGGCTTGGACACTGAAGCTTTCTTT
cdr3_aa: CSARNTGGLDTEAFF

clone_size: NA
v_call: TRBV29-1
d_call: NA
j_call: TRBJ2-3
cdr3_nt: TGCAGCGTTGAACCCGGGGCTTTTGATACGCAGTATTTT
cdr3_aa: CSVEPGAFDTQYF

clone_size: many
v_call: TRBV13
d_call: TRBD2
j_call: TRBJ2-1
cdr3_nt: TGTGCCAGCAGCTTATTACTAGCGGGGGGTTATTTGCAGTTCTTC
cdr3_aa: CASSLLLAGGYLQFF

clone_size: NA
v_call: TRBV7-2
d_call: NA
j_call: TRBJ2-7
cdr3_nt: TGTGCCAGCAGCTTAGTAAAGGGGCAGTACGAGCAGTACTTC
cdr3_aa: CASSLVKGQYEQYF

clone_size: NA
v_call: TRBV5-1
d_call: NA
j_call: TRBJ1-1
cdr3_nt: TGCGCCAGCAGCCCAGGCGGTCCGGACACTGAAGCTTTCTTT
cdr3_aa: CASSPGGPDTEAFF

clone_size: NA
v_call: TRBV9
d_call: NA
j_call: TRBJ2-7
cdr3_nt: TGTGCCAGCAGCGTCGACACCTCCTACGAGCAGTACTTC
cdr3_aa: CASSVDTSYEQYF

clone_size: many
v_call: TRBV4-2
d_call: NA
j_call: TRBJ2-7
cdr3_nt: TGTGCCAGCAGCCAAGACCAGGGAGACGAGCAGTACTTC
cdr3_aa: CASSQDQGDEQYF

clone_size: few
v_call: TRBV12-5
d_call: TRBD1
j_call: TRBJ2-3
cdr3_nt: TGTGCTAGTGGTTCCATGACAGGGCCTTTCACAGATACGCAGTATTTT
cdr3_aa: CASGSMTGPFTDTQYF

clone_size: NA
v_call: TRBV12-3/TRBV12-4
d_call: NA
j_call: TRBJ2-7
cdr3_nt: TGTGCCAGCAGTCTTACATGGACAGCGAACTACTACGAGCAGTACTTC
cdr3_aa: CASSLTWTANYYEQYF

clone_size: few
v_call: TRBV2
d_call: NA
j_call: TRBJ2-1
cdr3_nt: TGTGCCAGCAGTCTCCTAAGCCAGATCAATGAGCAGTTCTTC
cdr3_aa: CASSLLSQINEQFF

clone_size: few
v_call: TRBV29-1
d_call: NA
j_call: TRBJ2-1
cdr3_nt: TGCAGCGCTCAAGCACCAGATTACAATGAGCAGTTCTTC
cdr3_aa: CSAQAPDYNEQFF